A selection of T cell receptor beta chains follows, all from one sample in a study of identical twins' blood T cells. From the 5' RACE reads, TCRdb called clonotypes with MiXCR, one entry per CDR3 protein. The sample contains 300,000 to 450,000 distinct CDR3 sequences, over 25% of which appear only once. Sequencing input: PBMCs. The source of these receptors is a woman aged 18-49 years in good health. The CDR3 runs from the conserved cysteine through the conserved F or W. The order of the fields is D gene, J gene, V gene, clone size, CDR3 DNA, CDR3 protein. A D gene is named only where the DNA matches it firmly. Expanded clones get a size class; other rows say once, few or many, or leave the size out.

d_call: NA
j_call: TRBJ1-2
v_call: TRBV10-2
clone_size: NA
cdr3_nt: TGCGCCACAATGCAGGGGATCGAACGTCTCTATGGCTACACCTTC
cdr3_aa: CATMQGIERLYGYTF

d_call: NA
j_call: TRBJ2-1
v_call: TRBV18
clone_size: NA
cdr3_nt: TGTGCCAGCTCACCACCGTGGTGGGAGCAGTTCTTC
cdr3_aa: CASSPPWWEQFF

d_call: NA
j_call: TRBJ2-1
v_call: TRBV12-1
clone_size: NA
cdr3_nt: TGTGCCAGCAGCTTTTCCGGACTAGCGGGAGCCAATGAGCAGTTCTTC
cdr3_aa: CASSFSGLAGANEQFF

d_call: NA
j_call: TRBJ1-5
v_call: TRBV27
clone_size: few
cdr3_nt: TGTGCCAGCAGTCCCCGGGCCAAGGTTGGGGTTCAGCCCCAGCATTTT
cdr3_aa: CASSPRAKVGVQPQHF

d_call: NA
j_call: TRBJ1-2
v_call: TRBV2
clone_size: many
cdr3_nt: TGTGCCAGCAGGGCGACAGGATCGTATGGCTACACCTTC
cdr3_aa: CASRATGSYGYTF

d_call: NA
j_call: TRBJ2-7
v_call: TRBV29-1
clone_size: many
cdr3_nt: TGCAGCGTCCTGACCTTCATCGAGCAGTACTTC
cdr3_aa: CSVLTFIEQYF

d_call: NA
j_call: TRBJ1-1
v_call: TRBV29-1
clone_size: few
cdr3_nt: TGCAGCGTGGTACCCGCGGATTATAGAGCGAACACTGAAGCTTTCTTT
cdr3_aa: CSVVPADYRANTEAFF

d_call: NA
j_call: TRBJ2-7
v_call: TRBV12-5
clone_size: NA
cdr3_nt: TGTGCCGCGGGACAGAACTACGAGCAGTACTTC
cdr3_aa: CAAGQNYEQYF

d_call: NA
j_call: TRBJ2-3
v_call: TRBV14
clone_size: NA
cdr3_nt: TGTGCCAGCAGCCAAGCGACCCAGGGGGGAGATACGCAGTATTTT
cdr3_aa: CASSQATQGGDTQYF

d_call: TRBD1
j_call: TRBJ1-1
v_call: TRBV20-1
clone_size: NA
cdr3_nt: TGCAGTGCTAGTCGGGCGACAGGGAGAAACACTGAAGCTTTCTTT
cdr3_aa: CSASRATGRNTEAFF

d_call: NA
j_call: TRBJ2-2
v_call: TRBV29-1
clone_size: NA
cdr3_nt: TGCAGCGTGGGGTTTTGGCAGGGAGGCGAAAACACCGGGGAGCTGTTTTTT
cdr3_aa: CSVGFWQGGENTGELFF

d_call: NA
j_call: TRBJ1-4
v_call: TRBV20-1
clone_size: few
cdr3_nt: TGCAGTGCTAGCCTAAGCGGACGGGCTAATGAAAAACTGTTTTTT
cdr3_aa: CSASLSGRANEKLFF

d_call: NA
j_call: TRBJ1-1
v_call: TRBV5-1
clone_size: NA
cdr3_nt: TGCGCCAGCAGCTCCCTAGACAGGCCTGAAGCTCTCTTT
cdr3_aa: CASSSLDRPEALF

d_call: TRBD2
j_call: TRBJ2-1
v_call: TRBV7-2
clone_size: many
cdr3_nt: TGTGCCAGCAGTTTAGCGGGGAGCTCCTACAATGAGCAGTTCTTC
cdr3_aa: CASSLAGSSYNEQFF

d_call: TRBD2
j_call: TRBJ2-1
v_call: TRBV20-1
clone_size: NA
cdr3_nt: TGCAGTGCTCGGGGGGTAGCGGGAGAATACTACAATGAGCAGTTCTTC
cdr3_aa: CSARGVAGEYYNEQFF

d_call: NA
j_call: TRBJ1-2
v_call: TRBV29-1
clone_size: few
cdr3_nt: TGCAGCGTTGAAGATCTGAGACGAACAGGGATGGATGGCTACACCTTC
cdr3_aa: CSVEDLRRTGMDGYTF

d_call: NA
j_call: TRBJ1-5
v_call: TRBV4-2
clone_size: many
cdr3_nt: TGTGCCAGCAGCCAAGATGGGGGGGTTCTGCAGCCCCAGCATTTT
cdr3_aa: CASSQDGGVLQPQHF

d_call: NA
j_call: TRBJ1-2
v_call: TRBV19
clone_size: NA
cdr3_nt: TGTGCCAGTAGTGTAGGAGCTTACAGATATGGCCACACCTTC
cdr3_aa: CASSVGAYRYGHTF

d_call: NA
j_call: TRBJ1-1
v_call: TRBV20-1
clone_size: NA
cdr3_nt: TGCAGTGTCGGTGAAGCTTTCTTT
cdr3_aa: CSVGEAFF

d_call: NA
j_call: TRBJ2-2
v_call: TRBV11-3
clone_size: many
cdr3_nt: TGTGCCAGCAGCACCATAGGGACCGGGGAGCTGTTTTTT
cdr3_aa: CASSTIGTGELFF

d_call: NA
j_call: TRBJ2-1
v_call: TRBV10-3
clone_size: few
cdr3_nt: TGTGCCTCCGCTATGTACAATGAGCAGTTCTTC
cdr3_aa: CASAMYNEQFF

d_call: NA
j_call: TRBJ1-5
v_call: TRBV7-2
clone_size: NA
cdr3_nt: TGTGCCAGCAGCTTAGGAGGCCACCGGACGAGCAATCAGCCCCAGCATTTT
cdr3_aa: CASSLGGHRTSNQPQHF

d_call: NA
j_call: TRBJ1-1
v_call: TRBV6-5
clone_size: few
cdr3_nt: TGTGCCAGCAGTTACTTAGGCGGGCAGAGGGGGATGAACACTGAAGCTTTCTTT
cdr3_aa: CASSYLGGQRGMNTEAFF

d_call: NA
j_call: TRBJ1-2
v_call: TRBV20-1
clone_size: few
cdr3_nt: TGCAGTGCTAGAGATTGGCCCCAAGCCCTCTATGGCTACACCTTC
cdr3_aa: CSARDWPQALYGYTF

d_call: NA
j_call: TRBJ2-1
v_call: TRBV20-1
clone_size: NA
cdr3_nt: TGCAGTGCTAGAGCGGGAGTGGAGTACAATGTGCAGTTCTTC
cdr3_aa: CSARAGVEYNVQFF

d_call: NA
j_call: TRBJ1-1
v_call: TRBV7-9
clone_size: few
cdr3_nt: TGTGCCAGCAGCTCCTGGACATTCTGGCAAGCTTTCTTT
cdr3_aa: CASSSWTFWQAFF

d_call: NA
j_call: TRBJ1-4
v_call: TRBV20-1
clone_size: NA
cdr3_nt: TGCAGTGCTAGAGATCGTAGTGAAAAACTGTTTTTT
cdr3_aa: CSARDRSEKLFF

d_call: NA
j_call: TRBJ1-3
v_call: TRBV20-1
clone_size: once
cdr3_nt: TGCAGTGCCCGTCGGGACACCATATATTTT
cdr3_aa: CSARRDTIYF

d_call: NA
j_call: TRBJ2-1
v_call: TRBV9
clone_size: few
cdr3_nt: TGTGCCAGCAGCTCTCAGGGCGTTGAGCAGTTCTTC
cdr3_aa: CASSSQGVEQFF